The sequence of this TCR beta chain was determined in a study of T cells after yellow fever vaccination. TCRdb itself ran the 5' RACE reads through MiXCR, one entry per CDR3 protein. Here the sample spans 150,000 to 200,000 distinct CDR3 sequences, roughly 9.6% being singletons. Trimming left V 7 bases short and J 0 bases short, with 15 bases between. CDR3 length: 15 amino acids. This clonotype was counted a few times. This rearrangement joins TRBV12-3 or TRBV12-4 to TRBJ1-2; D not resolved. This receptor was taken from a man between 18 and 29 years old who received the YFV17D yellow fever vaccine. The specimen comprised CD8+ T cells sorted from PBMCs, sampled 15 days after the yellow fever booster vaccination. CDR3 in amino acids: CASTRRQSSNYGYTF. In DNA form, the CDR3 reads TGTGCCAGCACCCGCCGGCAGAGTTCTAACTATGGCTACACCTTC.